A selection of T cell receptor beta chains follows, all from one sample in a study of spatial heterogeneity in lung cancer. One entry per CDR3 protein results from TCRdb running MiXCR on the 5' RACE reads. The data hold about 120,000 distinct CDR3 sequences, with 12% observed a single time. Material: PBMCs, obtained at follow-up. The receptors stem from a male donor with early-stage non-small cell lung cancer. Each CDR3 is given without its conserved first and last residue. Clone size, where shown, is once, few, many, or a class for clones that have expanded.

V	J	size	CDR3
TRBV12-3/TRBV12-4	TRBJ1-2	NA	ASSLEGGGYT
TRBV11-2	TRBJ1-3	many	ASSVRGPSGNTIY
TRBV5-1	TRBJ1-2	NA	ASSSPGQGMTRGYT
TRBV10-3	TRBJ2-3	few	AIGAGGTDTQY
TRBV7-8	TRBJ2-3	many	ASSLARIPSLGGTQY
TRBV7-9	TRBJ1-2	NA	ASSPRQVYGYT
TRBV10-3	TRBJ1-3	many	AISETGQDTIY
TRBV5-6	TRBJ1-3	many	ASSLSQLGNTIY
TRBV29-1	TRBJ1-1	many	SALSQNTEAF
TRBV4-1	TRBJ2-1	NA	ASSQATSGGAASYNEQF
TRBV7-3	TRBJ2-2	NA	ASSASPGRNTGELF
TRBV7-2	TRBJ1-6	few	ASSLPGTGRRYYNSPLH
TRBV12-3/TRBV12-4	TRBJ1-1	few	ASSPLGQANTEAF
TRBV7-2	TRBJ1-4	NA	ASSPQGPTNEKLF
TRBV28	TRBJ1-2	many	ASSYPLGQDNYGYT
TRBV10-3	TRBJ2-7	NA	AISDKEGPYEQY
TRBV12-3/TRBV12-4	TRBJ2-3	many	ASSLEVRTQY
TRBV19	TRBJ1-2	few	ASSITERLGYT
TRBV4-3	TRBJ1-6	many	ASSQRFRDRSSPLH
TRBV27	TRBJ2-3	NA	ASSFARTDTQY
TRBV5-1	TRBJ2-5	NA	ASSLQANQETQY
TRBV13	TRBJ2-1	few	ASSTPRTSGVRQF
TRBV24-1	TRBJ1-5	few	ATSDPTGEANQPQH
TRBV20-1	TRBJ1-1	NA	SASLRGRDTEAF
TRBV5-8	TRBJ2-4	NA	ASSPLGGGRKNIQY
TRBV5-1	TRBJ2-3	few	ASSLDPDTDTQY
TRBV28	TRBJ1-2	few	ASSLALGGGRNYGYT
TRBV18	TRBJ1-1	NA	ASSPREATEAF
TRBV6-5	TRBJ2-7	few	ASSYSIRGRQGPDEQY
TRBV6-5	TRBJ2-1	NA	ASSPRGLAIRQF
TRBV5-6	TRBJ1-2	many	ASSLAGHGYT
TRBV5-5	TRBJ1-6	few	ASSLEGARNSPLH
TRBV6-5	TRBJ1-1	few	ASSYGGQRSRVAF
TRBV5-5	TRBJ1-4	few	ASSLGMTGVAEKLF
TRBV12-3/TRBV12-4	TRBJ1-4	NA	ASSSAGTGVEKLF
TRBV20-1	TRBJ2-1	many	SAEGLRISYNEQF